This TCR beta chain was sequenced for a study of cytomegalovirus exposure and HLA in healthy donors. This clone was counted between two and nine times. The CDR3 totals 13 residues. The junction had 6 bases not matched to a gene; V was cut back by 10 bases and J by 2 bases. Germline V lookup: CDR1 MNHNS, CDR2 SASEGT. The PCR made use of 60 Vbeta and 13 Jbeta primers. TCRdb's table, derived via immunoSEQ multiplex PCR, lists solely in-frame clones and lacks some. The repertoire has hundreds of thousands of clones, roughly 84% of them found once; the top ten carry 1.4%. The chain has TRBV6-1 and TRBJ2-7; 9 positions agree with TRBD2. The TCR originated in a girl between 5 and 17 years old in good health and CMV-seronegative. Material for sequencing was PBMCs. CDR3 sequence: CATNSGGPYEQYF. The CDR3, as DNA: TGTGCCACCAATAGCGGGGGCCCCTACGAGCAGTACTTC.